This TCR beta chain was identified during a study of post-analysis software for immune sequencing data. Findings and limits, study-wide: Included in a set of roughly 5 TRBV segments more frequent in patients than controls were TRBV5-6, TRBV5-1 and TRBV20-1.

Prepared libraries of TCR beta cDNA carried unique molecular identifiers. TCRdb called the PCR reads again in MiXCR, with one record for every CDR3 protein. Here the sample spans approximately 570,000 distinct CDR3 sequences, around 47% being singletons. Germline loops: CDR1 MGHDK, CDR2 SYGVNS. The V gene lost 2 bases and the J gene lost 0 bases, with 8 bases spanning the gap. The CDR3 length is 15 residues. Concerning this clonotype itself: What it binds is unknown.

The receptor's source is a girl under 18 with multiple sclerosis. This chain links TRBV25-1 with TRBJ1-3; no definite D call. Sequences were obtained from blood. CDR3 protein: CASSETSISGNTIYF. The CDR3 region has the DNA TGTGCCAGCAGTGAAACAAGTATCTCTGGAAACACCATATATTTT.